The clone carrying this TCR beta chain came up once. What it recognizes is unknown. At one end the junction does not follow the germline gene, possibly because of a read error. Germline V CDR1 and CDR2: LNHNV, YYDKDF (reference sequence). CDR3 length equals 16 residues. These data are taken from a study of cytomegalovirus exposure and HLA in healthy donors. It was with 60 Vbeta and 13 Jbeta primers that the PCR ran. Libraries were prepared by immunoSEQ multiplex PCR; TCRdb keeps only in-frame clonotypes and omits some of them. The sample has roughly 98,000 clones; approximately 70% are singletons. Points from the study as a whole: In an earlier analysis, about 87% or about 30%: the productive usage of most TCR beta V segments. As a later analysis showed, a missense DCLRE1C variant was linked to trimming of TCR beta V- and J-genes. The majority of CMV-associated TCR beta chains were reported as apparently HLA-restricted in a later analysis.

The chain couples TRBV15 to TRBJ2-1, with TRBD2 identical over 12 bases. Input material: PBMCs. This TCR derives from a man aged 45-65 years in good health and CMV-seronegative. CDR3 residues: CATSGETSGRVDEQFF. CDR3 coding DNA: TGTGCCACCAGCGGAGAGACTAGCGGGAGAGTCGATGAGCAGTTCTTC.